The T cell receptor (beta chain) under discussion was sequenced for a study of blood T cell repertoires in COVID-19. Background on the study: There were acute and convalescent COVID-19 samples, and they came from the United States, Italy and Spain. Sources were T cells, B-cell-depleted T cells, or PBMCs; the material itself was cDNA or gDNA.

V gave up 6 bases and J gave up 1 base; unmatched junction bases: 7. CDR1 and CDR2 from the germline V gene are ENHRY and SYGVKD. This CDR3 contains 16 residues. Original processing notes: Counts of nucleated cells, estimated from reference gene primer amplification, were obtained. TCRdb's table, derived via immunoSEQ multiplex PCR, lists solely in-frame clones and lacks some. V and J calls and clone size are as listed in that table; D and trimming were resolved from the DNA. Found here are 15,000 to 20,000 clones, 86% of them singletons; the top ten hold around a sixth. Sequences were obtained from peripheral blood. This chain uses TRBV10-3 with TRBJ2-5, with 11 bases lining up with TRBD2. This receptor was taken from a man aged 65 to 85 with acute or convalescent COVID-19. CDR3 loop: CAIRGSSGRLQETQYF. In DNA form, the CDR3 reads TGTGCCATCAGGGGGTCTAGCGGGAGGCTCCAAGAGACCCAGTACTTC.